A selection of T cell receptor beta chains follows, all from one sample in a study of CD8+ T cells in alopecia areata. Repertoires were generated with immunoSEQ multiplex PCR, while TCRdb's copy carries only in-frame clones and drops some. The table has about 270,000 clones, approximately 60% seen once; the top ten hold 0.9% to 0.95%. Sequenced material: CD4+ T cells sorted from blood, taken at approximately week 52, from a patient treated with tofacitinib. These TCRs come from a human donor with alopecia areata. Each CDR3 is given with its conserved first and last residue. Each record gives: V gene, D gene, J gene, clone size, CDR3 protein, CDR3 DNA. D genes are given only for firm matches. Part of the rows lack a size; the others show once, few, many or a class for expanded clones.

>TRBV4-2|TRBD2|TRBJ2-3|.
CASSQDYRGLVADTQYF
TGTGCCAGCAGCCAAGATTATAGAGGACTAGTGGCAGATACGCAGTATTTT
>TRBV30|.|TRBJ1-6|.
CAWSAQFSYNSPLHF
TGTGCCTGGAGTGCACAATTCTCCTATAATTCACCCCTCCACTTT
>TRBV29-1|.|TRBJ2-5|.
CSVRDGQETQYF
TGCAGCGTTCGGGACGGTCAAGAGACCCAGTACTTC
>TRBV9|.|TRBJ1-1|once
CASSVAPGKGTEAFF
TGTGCCAGCAGCGTAGCTCCGGGTAAGGGCACTGAAGCTTTCTTT
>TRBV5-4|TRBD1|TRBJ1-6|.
CASSLQGAGSPLHF
TGTGCCAGCAGCTTGCAGGGGGCCGGTTCACCCCTCCACTTT
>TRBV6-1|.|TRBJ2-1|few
CASSVDVDEQFF
TGTGCCAGCAGTGTGGATGTCGATGAGCAGTTCTTC
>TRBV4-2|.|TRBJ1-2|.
CASSQGYYGYTF
TGTGCCAGCAGCCAAGGGTACTATGGCTACACCTTC
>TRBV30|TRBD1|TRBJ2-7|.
CAFRDRRTYEQYF
TGTGCCTTCCGGGACAGGAGAACCTACGAGCAGTACTTC
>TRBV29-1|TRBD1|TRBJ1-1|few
CSAKRTTGDTEAFF
TGCAGCGCGAAACGGACTACAGGGGACACTGAAGCTTTCTTT
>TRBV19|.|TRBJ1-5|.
CASSGAVQPQHF
TGTGCCAGTAGTGGGGCAGTTCAGCCCCAGCATTTT
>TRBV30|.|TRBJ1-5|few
CAWSGGLTNQPQHF
TGTGCCTGGAGTGGAGGACTGACCAATCAGCCCCAGCATTTT
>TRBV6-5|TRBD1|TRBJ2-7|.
CASSYSGGGFYEQYF
TGTGCCAGCAGTTACTCAGGGGGCGGTTTCTACGAGCAGTACTTC
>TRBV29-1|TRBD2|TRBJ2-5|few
CSGLAVQETQYF
TGCAGCGGACTAGCGGTACAAGAGACCCAGTACTTC
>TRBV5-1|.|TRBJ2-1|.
CASSLGPRYNEQFF
TGCGCCAGCAGCTTGGGGCCGAGGTACAATGAGCAGTTCTTC
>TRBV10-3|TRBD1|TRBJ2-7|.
CAISEGGRGSYEQYF
TGTGCCATCAGTGAGGGAGGCAGGGGGAGCTACGAGCAGTACTTC
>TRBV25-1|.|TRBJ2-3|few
CASSEYTDTQYF
TGTGCCAGCAGTGAATACACAGATACGCAGTATTTT
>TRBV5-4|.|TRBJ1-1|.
CASSLFFSDTEAFF
TGTGCCAGCAGCTTGTTTTTTTCAGACACTGAAGCTTTCTTT
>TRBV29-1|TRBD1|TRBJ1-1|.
CSVKQGTNTEAFF
TGCAGCGTTAAACAGGGGACGAACACTGAAGCTTTCTTT
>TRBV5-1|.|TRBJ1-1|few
CASSLSGKGLNTEAFF
TGCGCCAGCAGCTTGTCTGGTAAGGGACTGAACACTGAAGCTTTCTTT
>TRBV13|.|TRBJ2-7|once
CASRQTPEDEQYF
TGTGCCAGCAGACAGACCCCGGAGGACGAGCAGTACTTC
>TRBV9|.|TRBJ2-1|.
CASSASLSSYNEQFF
TGTGCCAGCAGCGCCAGCCTTTCCTCCTACAATGAGCAGTTCTTC
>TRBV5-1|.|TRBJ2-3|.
CASSPDSSTDTQYF
TGCGCCAGCAGCCCCGACTCTAGCACAGATACGCAGTATTTT